This section outlines one T cell receptor (beta chain) sequence together with its context. The antigen remains undetermined. The CDR3 does not close with the conserved phenylalanine or tryptophan, likely indicating a read error. The DNA is left out, because the CDR3 cannot be placed on it with certainty; the CDR3 is given as TCRdb lists it. Germline-derived CDR1 and CDR2 are SGHRS and YFSETQ. The length of the CDR3 is 11 amino acids, counting both ends. The table came from immunoSEQ multiplex PCR; TCRdb's copy has only in-frame clones and leaves some out. This sample contains about 2,300 clones. The data originate from a study of STAT3 mutations in large granular lymphocyte leukemia. Whole-study findings and limits: Some patients had persisting codominant clonotypes that could mask small clones. Clonal expansion was inferred from samples taken at other timepoints. Every T-LGLL patient had at least one immunodominant TCRbeta clonotype.

Material for sequencing was PBMCs. This chain links TRBV5-1 with TRBJ2-3; the table's D call of TRBD2 was not tested on the DNA. The TCR comes from a human donor with T large granular lymphocyte leukemia. The donor label of this sample is uncertain. Some clones in this sample may be carry-over from other donors' samples. The CDR3 here is CASSSQSAADT.